A single T cell receptor (beta chain) is shown here with its context. What it recognizes is unknown. This sample was taken from a study of cytotoxic CD8 clonotypes in ibrutinib-treated CLL. A 1 in 200,000 to 1 in 1 million T cell depth was the sequencing target. Profiled with immunoSEQ multiplex PCR; TCRdb holds only in-frame clones, not every one. The table records approximately 200,000 clones, over 55% of them present only once. About 2 micrograms of genomic DNA, which was extracted from cryopreserved PBMCs, served as the material used for the TCR beta libraries. Study findings and constraints: Clonality went up at ibrutinib response and then declined back toward baseline at progression.

This specimen consisted of PBMCs, obtained after 24 months of ibrutinib treatment. The sequence derives from a human donor with chronic lymphocytic leukemia.

CDR3 sequence: CARSRPPHKHMNTEAFF. The CDR3 nucleotides are TGTGCCAGAAGCCGCCCCCCACACAAGCACATGAACACTGAAGCTTTCTTT. The V and J genes are TRBV5-3 and TRBJ1-1; no clear D gene. TRBV5-3 is an open reading frame, and its role is uncertain. CDR3 length equals 17 residues. The V end lost 4 bases, the J end lost 0 bases, and 19 bases lay between the germline ends.